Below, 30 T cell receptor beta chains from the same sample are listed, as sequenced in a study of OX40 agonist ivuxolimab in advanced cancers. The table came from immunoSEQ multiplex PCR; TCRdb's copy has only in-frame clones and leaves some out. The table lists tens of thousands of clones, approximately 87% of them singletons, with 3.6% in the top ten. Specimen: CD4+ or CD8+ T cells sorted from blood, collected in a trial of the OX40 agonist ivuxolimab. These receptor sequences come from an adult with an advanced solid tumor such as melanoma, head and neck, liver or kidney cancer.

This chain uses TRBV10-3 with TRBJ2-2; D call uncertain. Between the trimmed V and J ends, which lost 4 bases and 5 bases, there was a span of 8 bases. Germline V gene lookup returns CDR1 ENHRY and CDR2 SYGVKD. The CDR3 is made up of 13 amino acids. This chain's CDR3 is CAISGPETGELFF. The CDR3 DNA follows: TGTGCCATCAGTGGGCCGGAGACCGGGGAGCTGTTTTTT.

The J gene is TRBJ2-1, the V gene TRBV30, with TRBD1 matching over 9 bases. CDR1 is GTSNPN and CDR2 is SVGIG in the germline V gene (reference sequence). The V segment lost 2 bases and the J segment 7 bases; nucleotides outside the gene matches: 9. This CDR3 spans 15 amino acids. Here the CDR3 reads CAWSLRDRASNEQFF. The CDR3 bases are TGTGCCTGGAGTCTCAGGGACAGGGCATCGAATGAGCAGTTCTTC.

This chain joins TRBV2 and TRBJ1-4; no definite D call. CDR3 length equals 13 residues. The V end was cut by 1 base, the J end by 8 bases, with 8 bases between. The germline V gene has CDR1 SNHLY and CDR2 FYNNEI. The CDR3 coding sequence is TGTGCCAGCAGTGAAGAACGCGGAGAAAAACTGTTTTTT. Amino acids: CASSEERGEKLFF.

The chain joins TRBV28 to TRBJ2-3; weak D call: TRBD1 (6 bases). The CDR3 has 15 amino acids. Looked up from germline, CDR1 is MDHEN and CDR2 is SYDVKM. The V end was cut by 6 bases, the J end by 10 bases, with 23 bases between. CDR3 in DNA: TGTGCCAGCAGGACAGGACCCGAAGGGGGAAGGTCGCAGTATTTT. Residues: CASRTGPEGGRSQYF.

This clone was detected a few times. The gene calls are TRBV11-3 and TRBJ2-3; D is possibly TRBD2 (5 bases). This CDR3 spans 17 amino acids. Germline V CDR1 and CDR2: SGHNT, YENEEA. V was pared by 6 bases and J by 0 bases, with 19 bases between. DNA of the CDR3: TGTGCCAGCAGTACCGGAGGTTTCCCTTCTAGCACAGATACGCAGTATTTT. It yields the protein CASSTGGFPSSTDTQYF.

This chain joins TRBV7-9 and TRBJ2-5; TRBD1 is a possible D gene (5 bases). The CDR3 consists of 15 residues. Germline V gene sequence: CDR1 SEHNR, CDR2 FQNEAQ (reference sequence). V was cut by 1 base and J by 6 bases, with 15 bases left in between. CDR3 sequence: CASSLDRPLTQTQYF. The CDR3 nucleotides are TGTGCCAGCAGCTTAGACAGGCCCCTAACTCAGACCCAGTACTTC. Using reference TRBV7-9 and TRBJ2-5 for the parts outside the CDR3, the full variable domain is DTGVSQNPRHKITKRGQNVTFRCDPISEHNRLYWYRQTLGQGPEFLTYFQNEAQLEKSRLLSDRFSAERPKGSFSTLEIQRTEQGDSAMYLCASSLDRPLTQTQYFGPGTRLLVL.

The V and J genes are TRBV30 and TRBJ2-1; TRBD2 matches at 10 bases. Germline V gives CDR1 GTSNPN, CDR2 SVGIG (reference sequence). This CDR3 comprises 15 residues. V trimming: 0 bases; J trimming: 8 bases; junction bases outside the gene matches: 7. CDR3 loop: CAWSVLSGRVHEQFF. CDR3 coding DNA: TGTGCCTGGAGTGTACTAAGCGGGAGGGTGCATGAGCAGTTCTTC.

The DNA of the CDR3 is TGTGCCAGCAGCTTACGAGAGGGAATCTACGAGCAGTACTTC. Translated, it gives CASSLREGIYEQYF. V usage is TRBV7-2 and J usage is TRBJ2-7, with D maybe TRBD2 (5 bases). Germline loops: CDR1 SGHTA, CDR2 FQGNSA. The CDR3 is 14 amino acids. V lost 2 bases and J 3 bases, leaving 11 bases between the germline ends.

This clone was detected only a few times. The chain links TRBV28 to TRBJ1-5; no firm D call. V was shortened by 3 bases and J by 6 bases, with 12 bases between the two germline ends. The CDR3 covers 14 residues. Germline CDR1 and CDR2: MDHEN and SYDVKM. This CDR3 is CASSFLGSVQPQHF. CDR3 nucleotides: TGTGCCAGCAGTTTTTTGGGTAGTGTTCAGCCCCAGCATTTT.

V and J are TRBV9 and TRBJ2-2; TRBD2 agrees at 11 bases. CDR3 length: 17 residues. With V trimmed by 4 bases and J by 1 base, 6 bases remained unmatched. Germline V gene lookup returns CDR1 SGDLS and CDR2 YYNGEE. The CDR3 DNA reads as TGTGCCAGCAGCACCATGACTAGCGGGATGAACACCGGGGAGCTGTTTTTT. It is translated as CASSTMTSGMNTGELFF.

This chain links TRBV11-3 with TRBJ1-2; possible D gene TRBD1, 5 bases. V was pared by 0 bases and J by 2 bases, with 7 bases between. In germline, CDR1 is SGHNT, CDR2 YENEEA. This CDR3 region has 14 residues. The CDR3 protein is CASSLEGGNYGYTF. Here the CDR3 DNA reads TGTGCCAGCAGCTTAGAGGGGGGAAACTATGGCTACACCTTC.

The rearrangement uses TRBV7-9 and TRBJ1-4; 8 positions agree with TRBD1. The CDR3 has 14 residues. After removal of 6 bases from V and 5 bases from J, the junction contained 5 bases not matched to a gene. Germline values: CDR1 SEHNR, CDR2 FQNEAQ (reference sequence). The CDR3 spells CASRLQGGNEKLFF. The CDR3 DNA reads TGTGCCAGCAGATTACAGGGGGGCAATGAAAAACTGTTTTTT.

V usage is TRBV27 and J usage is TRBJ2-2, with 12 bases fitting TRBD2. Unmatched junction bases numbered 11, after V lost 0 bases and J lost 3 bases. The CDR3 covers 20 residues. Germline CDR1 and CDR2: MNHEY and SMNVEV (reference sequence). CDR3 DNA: TGTGCCAGCAGTTTATCCCTCCTGACTAGCGGGAGAGTATACACCGGGGAGCTGTTTTTT. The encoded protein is CASSLSLLTSGRVYTGELFF.

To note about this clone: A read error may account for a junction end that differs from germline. The CDR3 region is CASRPNLAGALVF. CDR3 DNA: TGTGCCAGCAGACCCAATTTAGCGGGAGCGCTGGTCTTC. The gene calls are TRBV28 and TRBJ2-1; 9 bases map to TRBD2. CDR3 length: 13 residues. In germline, CDR1 is MDHEN, CDR2 SYDVKM.

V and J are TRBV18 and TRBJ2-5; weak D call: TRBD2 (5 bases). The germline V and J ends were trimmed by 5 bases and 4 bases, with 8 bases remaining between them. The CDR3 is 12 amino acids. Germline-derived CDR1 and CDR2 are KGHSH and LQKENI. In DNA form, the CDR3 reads TGTGCCAGCTCAGGAGGAGGAGAGACCCAGTACTTC. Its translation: CASSGGGETQYF.

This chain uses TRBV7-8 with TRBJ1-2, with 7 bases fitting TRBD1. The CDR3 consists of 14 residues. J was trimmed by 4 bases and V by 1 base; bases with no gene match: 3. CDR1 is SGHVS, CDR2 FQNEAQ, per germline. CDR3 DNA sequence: TGTGCCAGCAGCTTAGGAGGGGGCAGCTATGGCTACACCTTC. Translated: CASSLGGGSYGYTF.

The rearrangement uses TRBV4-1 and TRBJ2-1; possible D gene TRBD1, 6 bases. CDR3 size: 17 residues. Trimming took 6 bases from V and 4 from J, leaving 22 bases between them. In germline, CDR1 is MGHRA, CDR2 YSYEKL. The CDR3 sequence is CASRNQQGIFGYNEQFF. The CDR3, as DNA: TGCGCCAGCAGGAACCAGCAGGGGATCTTCGGGTACAATGAGCAGTTCTTC.

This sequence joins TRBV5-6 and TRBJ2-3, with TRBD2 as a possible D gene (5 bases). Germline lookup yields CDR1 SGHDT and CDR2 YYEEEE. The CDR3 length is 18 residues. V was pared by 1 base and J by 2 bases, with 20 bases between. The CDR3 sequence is CASSLYGGSRWDTDTQYF. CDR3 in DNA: TGTGCCAGCAGCTTGTATGGCGGGTCTAGGTGGGACACAGATACGCAGTATTTT.

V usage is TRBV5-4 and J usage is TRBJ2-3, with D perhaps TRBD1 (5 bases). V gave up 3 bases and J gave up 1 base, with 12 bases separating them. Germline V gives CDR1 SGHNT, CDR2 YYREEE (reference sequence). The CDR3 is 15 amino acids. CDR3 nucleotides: TGTGCCAGCAGCTCATGGGCGACAGGCACAGATACGCAGTATTTT. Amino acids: CASSSWATGTDTQYF. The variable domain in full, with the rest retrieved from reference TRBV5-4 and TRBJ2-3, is ETGVTQSPTHLIKTRGQQVTLRCSSQSGHNTVSWYQQALGQGPQFIFQYYREEENGRGNFPPRFSGLQFPNYSSELNVNALELDDSALYLCASSSWATGTDTQYFGPGTRLTVL.

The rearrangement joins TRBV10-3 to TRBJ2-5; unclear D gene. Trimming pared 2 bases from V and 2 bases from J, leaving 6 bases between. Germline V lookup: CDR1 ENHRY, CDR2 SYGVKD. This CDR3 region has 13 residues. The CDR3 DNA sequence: TGTGCCATCAGTGAGAGGCAGCAAGAGACCCAGTACTTC. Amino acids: CAISERQQETQYF.

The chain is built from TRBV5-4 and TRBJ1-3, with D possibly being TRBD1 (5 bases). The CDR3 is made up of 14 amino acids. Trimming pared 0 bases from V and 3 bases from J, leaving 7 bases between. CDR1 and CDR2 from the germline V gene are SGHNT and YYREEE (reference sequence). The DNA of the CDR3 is TGTGCCAGCAGCTTGGCGGGGCGTGGAAACACCATATATTTT. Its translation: CASSLAGRGNTIYF. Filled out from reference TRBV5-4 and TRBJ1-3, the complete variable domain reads ETGVTQSPTHLIKTRGQQVTLRCSSQSGHNTVSWYQQALGQGPQFIFQYYREEENGRGNFPPRFSGLQFPNYSSELNVNALELDDSALYLCASSLAGRGNTIYFGEGSWLTVV.

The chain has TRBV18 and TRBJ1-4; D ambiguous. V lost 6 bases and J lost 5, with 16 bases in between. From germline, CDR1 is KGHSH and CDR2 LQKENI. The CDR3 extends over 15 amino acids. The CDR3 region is CASSTGTGFNEKLFF. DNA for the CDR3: TGTGCCAGCTCGACTGGCACGGGTTTCAATGAAAAACTGTTTTTT.

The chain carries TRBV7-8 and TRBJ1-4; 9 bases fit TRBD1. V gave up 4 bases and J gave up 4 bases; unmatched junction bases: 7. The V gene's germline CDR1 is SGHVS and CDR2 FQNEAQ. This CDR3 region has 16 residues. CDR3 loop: CASSSNRDRVNEKLFF. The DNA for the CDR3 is TGTGCCAGCAGCTCGAACCGGGACAGGGTTAATGAAAAACTGTTTTTT.

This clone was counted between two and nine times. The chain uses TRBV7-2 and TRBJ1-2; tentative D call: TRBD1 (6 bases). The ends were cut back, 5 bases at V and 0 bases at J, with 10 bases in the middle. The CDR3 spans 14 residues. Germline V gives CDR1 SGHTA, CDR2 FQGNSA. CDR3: CASSEDRANYGYTF. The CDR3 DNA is TGTGCCAGCAGCGAGGACAGAGCTAACTATGGCTACACCTTC.

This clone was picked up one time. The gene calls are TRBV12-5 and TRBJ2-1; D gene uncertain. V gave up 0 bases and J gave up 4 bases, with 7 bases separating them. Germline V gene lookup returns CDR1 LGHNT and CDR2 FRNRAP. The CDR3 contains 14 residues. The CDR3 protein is CASGLVNGYNEQFF. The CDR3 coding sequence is TGTGCTAGTGGTTTGGTTAACGGGTACAATGAGCAGTTCTTC.

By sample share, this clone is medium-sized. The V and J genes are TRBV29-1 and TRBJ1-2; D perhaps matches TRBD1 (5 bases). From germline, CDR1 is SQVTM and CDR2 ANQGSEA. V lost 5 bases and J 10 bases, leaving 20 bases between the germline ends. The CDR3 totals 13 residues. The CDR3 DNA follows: TGCAGCGTTTGGAGGGAGGGGACGAACCTCTACACCTTC. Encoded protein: CSVWREGTNLYTF.

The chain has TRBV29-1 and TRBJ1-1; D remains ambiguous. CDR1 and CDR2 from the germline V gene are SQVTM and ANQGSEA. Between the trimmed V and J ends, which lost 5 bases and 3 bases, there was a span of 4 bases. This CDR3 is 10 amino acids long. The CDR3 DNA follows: TGCAGCGTTAAATACACTGAAGCTTTCTTT. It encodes CSVKYTEAFF.

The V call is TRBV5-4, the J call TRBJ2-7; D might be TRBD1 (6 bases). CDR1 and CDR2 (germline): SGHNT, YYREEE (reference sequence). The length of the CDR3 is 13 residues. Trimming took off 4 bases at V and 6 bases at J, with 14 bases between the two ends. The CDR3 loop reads CASSPPPGVEQYF. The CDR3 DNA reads TGTGCCAGCAGCCCGCCCCCAGGGGTCGAGCAGTACTTC.

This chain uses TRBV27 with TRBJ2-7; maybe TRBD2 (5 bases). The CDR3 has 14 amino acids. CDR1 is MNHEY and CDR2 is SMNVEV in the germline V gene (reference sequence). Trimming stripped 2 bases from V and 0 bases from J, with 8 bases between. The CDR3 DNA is TGTGCCAGCAGTTTAACTAGTATCTCCTACGAGCAGTACTTC. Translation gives CASSLTSISYEQYF.

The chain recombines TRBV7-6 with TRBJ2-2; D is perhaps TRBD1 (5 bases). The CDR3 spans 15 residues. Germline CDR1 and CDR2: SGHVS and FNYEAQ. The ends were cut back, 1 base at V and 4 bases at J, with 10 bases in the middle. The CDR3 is CASSLVDIPTGELFF. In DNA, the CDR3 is TGTGCCAGCAGCTTAGTGGACATTCCCACCGGGGAGCTGTTTTTT. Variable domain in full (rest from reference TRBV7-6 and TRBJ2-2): GAGVSQSPRYKVTKRGQDVALRCDPISGHVSLYWYRQALGQGPEFLTYFNYEAQQDKSGLPNDRFSAERPEGSISTLTIQRTEQRDSAMYRCASSLVDIPTGELFFGEGSRLTVL.